This record concerns one TCR beta chain sequence. This specimen comes from a study of blood T cell repertoires in COVID-19. Participants were aged about 18 to 90 years, lived in roughly 25 US areas, and enrolled virtually. Membership in each cohort depended on participant-reported clinical history. The V and J ends lost 4 bases and 4 bases respectively, with 11 bases between them. CDR3 length equals 13 residues. Germline CDR1 and CDR2: SGHRS and YFSETQ. In the original workflow: Amplification from reference gene primers served as the basis for estimated nucleated cell counts. Generated by immunoSEQ multiplex PCR, the TCRdb table keeps only in-frame clones and is missing some. V and J calls and clone size are as listed in that table; D and trimming were resolved from the DNA. The sample has hundreds of thousands of clones; about four fifths are singletons.

This receptor was obtained from a woman aged 40 to 50 who had recovered from COVID-19. The sequenced sample consisted of PBMCs or T cells enriched from blood (not recorded which). The gene calls are TRBV5-1 and TRBJ1-1, with a weak D call TRBD1 (6 bases). The CDR3 nucleotides read TGCGCCAGCAGCCTGGGGGCGGGCACTGAAGCTTTCTTT. Translation gives CASSLGAGTEAFF. The whole variable domain, filled in from reference TRBV5-1 and TRBJ1-1, reads KAGVTQTPRYLIKTRGQQVTLSCSPISGHRSVSWYQQTPGQGLQFLFEYFSETQRNKGNFPGRFSGRQFSNSRSEMNVSTLELGDSALYLCASSLGAGTEAFFGQGTRLTVV.